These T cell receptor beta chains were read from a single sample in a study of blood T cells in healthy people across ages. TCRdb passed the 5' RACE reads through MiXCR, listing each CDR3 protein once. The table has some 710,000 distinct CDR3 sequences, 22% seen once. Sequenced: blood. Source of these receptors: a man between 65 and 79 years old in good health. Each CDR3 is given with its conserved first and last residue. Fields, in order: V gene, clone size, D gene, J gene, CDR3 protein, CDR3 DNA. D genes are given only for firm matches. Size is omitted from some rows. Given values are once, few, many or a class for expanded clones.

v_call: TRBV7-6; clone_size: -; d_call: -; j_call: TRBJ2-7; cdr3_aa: CASSLMGGLHEQYF; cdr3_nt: TGTGCCAGCAGCTTAATGGGGGGGCTCCACGAGCAGTACTTC
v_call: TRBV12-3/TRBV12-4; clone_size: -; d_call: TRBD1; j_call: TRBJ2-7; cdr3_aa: CASSLGSGQPEQYF; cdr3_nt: TGTGCCAGCAGTTTAGGATCGGGACAGCCCGAGCAGTACTTC
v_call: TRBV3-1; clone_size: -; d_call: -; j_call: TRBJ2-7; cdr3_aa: CASSQVPRSYEQYF; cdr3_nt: TGTGCCAGCAGCCAAGTCCCCCGCTCCTACGAGCAGTACTTC
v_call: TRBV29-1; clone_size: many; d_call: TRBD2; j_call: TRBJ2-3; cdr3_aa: CSSGGGRTDTQYF; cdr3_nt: TGCAGCTCCGGGGGGGGGCGTACAGATACGCAGTATTTT
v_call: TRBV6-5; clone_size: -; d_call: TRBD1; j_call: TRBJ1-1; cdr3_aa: CASYTTGLYAFF; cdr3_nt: TGTGCCAGCTATACGACAGGGTTGTATGCTTTCTTT
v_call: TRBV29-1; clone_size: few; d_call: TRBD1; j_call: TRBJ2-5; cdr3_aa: CSIRGGQGTQETQYF; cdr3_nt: TGCAGCATAAGAGGGGGACAGGGGACACAAGAGACCCAGTACTTC
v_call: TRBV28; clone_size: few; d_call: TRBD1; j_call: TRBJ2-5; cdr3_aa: CASSTPRGQTETQYF; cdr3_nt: TGTGCCAGCAGTACGCCCAGGGGGCAAACAGAGACCCAGTACTTC
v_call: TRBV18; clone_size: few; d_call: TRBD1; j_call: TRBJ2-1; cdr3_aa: CASSPGTGWSYNEQFF; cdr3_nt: TGTGCCAGCTCACCCGGGACAGGGTGGTCCTACAATGAGCAGTTCTTC
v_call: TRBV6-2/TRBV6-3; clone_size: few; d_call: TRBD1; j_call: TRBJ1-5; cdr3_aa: CASSGGGGRNQPQHF; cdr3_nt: TGTGCCAGCAGCGGCGGAGGGGGCCGCAATCAGCCCCAGCATTTT
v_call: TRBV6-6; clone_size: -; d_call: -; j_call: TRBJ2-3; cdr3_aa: CASRGPLTYTQYF; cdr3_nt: TGTGCCAGCAGAGGCCCACTTACTTATACGCAGTATTTT
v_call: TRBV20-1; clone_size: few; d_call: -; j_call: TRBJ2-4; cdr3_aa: CSARDRGPGRVAKNIQYF; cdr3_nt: TGCAGTGCTAGAGATCGTGGTCCGGGGCGTGTAGCCAAAAACATTCAGTACTTC
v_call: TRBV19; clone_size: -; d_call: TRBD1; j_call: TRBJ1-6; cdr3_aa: CASSETQDRGLNSPLHF; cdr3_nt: TGTGCCAGTAGTGAGACCCAAGACAGGGGGCTTAATTCACCCCTCCACTTT
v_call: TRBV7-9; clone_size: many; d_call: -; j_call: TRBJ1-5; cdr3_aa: CASSLGIGSPVSNQPQHF; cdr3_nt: TGTGCCAGCAGCTTAGGGATCGGGTCCCCAGTAAGCAATCAGCCCCAGCATTTT
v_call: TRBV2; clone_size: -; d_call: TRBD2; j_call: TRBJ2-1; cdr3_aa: CASRRASGGSYNEQFF; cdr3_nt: TGTGCCAGCAGGCGGGCTAGCGGGGGCTCCTACAATGAGCAGTTCTTC
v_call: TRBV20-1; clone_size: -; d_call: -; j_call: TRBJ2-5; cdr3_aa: CSARAGGEETQYF; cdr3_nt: TGCAGTGCTAGAGCGGGGGGCGAGGAGACCCAGTACTTC
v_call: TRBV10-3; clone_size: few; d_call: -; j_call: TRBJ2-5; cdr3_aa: CAISRNLQETQYF; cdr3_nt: TGTGCCATCAGCAGGAACTTACAAGAGACCCAGTACTTC
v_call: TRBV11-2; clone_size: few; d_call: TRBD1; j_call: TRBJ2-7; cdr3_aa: CASSWGQGFYEQYF; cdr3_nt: TGTGCCAGCAGCTGGGGACAGGGGTTCTACGAGCAGTACTTC
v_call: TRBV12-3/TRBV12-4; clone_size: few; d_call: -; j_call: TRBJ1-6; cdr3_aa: CASSFSGKNSPLHF; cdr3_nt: TGTGCCAGCAGTTTTTCGGGGAAAAATTCACCCCTCCACTTT
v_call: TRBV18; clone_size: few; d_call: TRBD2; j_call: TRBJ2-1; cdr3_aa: CASSPQPGLANEQFF; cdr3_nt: TGTGCCAGCTCACCCCAACCGGGACTAGCAAATGAGCAGTTCTTC
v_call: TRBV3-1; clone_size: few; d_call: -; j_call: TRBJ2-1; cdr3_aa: CASSQGGVRHNEQFF; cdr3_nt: TGTGCCAGCAGCCAAGGGGGAGTTCGCCACAATGAGCAGTTCTTC
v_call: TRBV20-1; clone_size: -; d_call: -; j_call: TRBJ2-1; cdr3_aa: CSAPGPGQQFF; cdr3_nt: TGCAGTGCCCCAGGACCTGGGCAGCAGTTCTTC
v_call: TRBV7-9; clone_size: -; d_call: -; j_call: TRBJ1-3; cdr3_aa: CASSPTTLGGNTIYF; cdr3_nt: TGTGCCAGCAGCCCCACGACCCTCGGGGGAAACACCATATATTTT
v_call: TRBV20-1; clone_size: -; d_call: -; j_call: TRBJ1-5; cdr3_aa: CSAPGGVGQPQHF; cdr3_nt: TGCAGTGCCCCGGGGGGGGTGGGCCAGCCCCAGCATTTT
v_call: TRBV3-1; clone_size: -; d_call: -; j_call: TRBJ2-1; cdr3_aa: CASSQAQGRLAWFF; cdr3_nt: TGTGCCAGCAGCCAAGCACAGGGCCGACTAGCTTGGTTCTTC
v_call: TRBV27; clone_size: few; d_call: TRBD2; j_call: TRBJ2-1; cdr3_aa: CASSFGGRAGEQFF; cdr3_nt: TGTGCCAGCAGTTTCGGCGGGAGGGCCGGTGAGCAGTTCTTC
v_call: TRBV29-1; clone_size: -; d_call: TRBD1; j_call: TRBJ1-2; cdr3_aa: CSVDPRQGPYGYTF; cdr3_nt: TGCAGCGTTGATCCCCGACAGGGACCCTATGGCTACACCTTC
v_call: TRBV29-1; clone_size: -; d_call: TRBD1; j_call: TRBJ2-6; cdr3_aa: CSVVGKGAKGANVLTF; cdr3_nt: TGCAGCGTTGTAGGAAAGGGGGCGAAGGGGGCCAACGTCCTGACTTTC
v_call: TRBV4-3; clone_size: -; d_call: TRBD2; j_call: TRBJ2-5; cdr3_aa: CASSQTSGRQETQYF; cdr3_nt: TGCGCCAGCAGCCAAACTAGCGGGAGACAAGAGACCCAGTACTTC
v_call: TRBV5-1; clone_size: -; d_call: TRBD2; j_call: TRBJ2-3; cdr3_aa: CASAKRLAAGTQYF; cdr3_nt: TGCGCCAGCGCCAAGAGACTAGCAGCAGGTACGCAGTATTTT
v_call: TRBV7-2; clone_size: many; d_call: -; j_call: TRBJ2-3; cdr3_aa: CASSSNLKLKEVF; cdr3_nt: TGTGCCAGCAGCTCCAACCTTAAACTCAAAGAGGTTTTT
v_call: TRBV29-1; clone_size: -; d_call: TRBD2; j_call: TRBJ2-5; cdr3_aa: CSVRLAAEETQYF; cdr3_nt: TGCAGCGTACGACTAGCGGCGGAAGAGACCCAGTACTTC
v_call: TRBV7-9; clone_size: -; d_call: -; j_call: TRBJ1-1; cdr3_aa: CASSLAGFSTEAFF; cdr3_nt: TGTGCCAGCAGCTTAGCCGGTTTTTCCACTGAAGCTTTCTTT
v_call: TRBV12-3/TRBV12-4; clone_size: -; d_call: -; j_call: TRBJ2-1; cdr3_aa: CASSITDEQFF; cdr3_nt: TGTGCCAGCAGTATCACCGATGAGCAGTTCTTC
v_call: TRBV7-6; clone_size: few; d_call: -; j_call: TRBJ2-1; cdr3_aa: CASSQDGWSSYNEQFF; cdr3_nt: TGTGCCAGCAGCCAGGACGGTTGGAGCTCCTACAATGAGCAGTTCTTC
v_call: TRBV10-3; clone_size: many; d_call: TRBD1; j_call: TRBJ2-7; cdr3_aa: CATLGQGLYEQYF; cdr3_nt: TGTGCCACCTTGGGACAGGGACTTTACGAGCAGTACTTC
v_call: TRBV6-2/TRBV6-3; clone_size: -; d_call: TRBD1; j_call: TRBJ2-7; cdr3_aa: CASKGQGNEQYF; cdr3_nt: TGTGCCAGCAAAGGACAGGGGAACGAGCAGTACTTC
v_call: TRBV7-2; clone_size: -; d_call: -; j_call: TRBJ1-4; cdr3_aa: CASNLTALNEKLFF; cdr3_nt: TGTGCCAGCAACTTGACAGCTCTTAATGAAAAACTGTTTTTT
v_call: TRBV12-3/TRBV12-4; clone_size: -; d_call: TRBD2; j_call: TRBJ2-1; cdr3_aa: CASSLTSGGAIQFF; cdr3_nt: TGTGCCAGCAGCCTGACTAGCGGGGGGGCGATTCAGTTCTTC
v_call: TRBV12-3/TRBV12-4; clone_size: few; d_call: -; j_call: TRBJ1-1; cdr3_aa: CASSFGLNTGAFF; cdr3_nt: TGTGCCAGCAGTTTTGGGCTGAACACTGGAGCTTTCTTT
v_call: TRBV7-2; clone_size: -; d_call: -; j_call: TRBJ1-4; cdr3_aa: CASSLAGLEKLFF; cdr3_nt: TGTGCCAGCAGCTTGGCCGGGCTTGAAAAACTGTTTTTT
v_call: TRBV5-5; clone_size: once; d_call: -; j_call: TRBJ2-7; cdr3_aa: CASSTVGAYEQYF; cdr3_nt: TGTGCCAGCAGTACTGTGGGGGCCTACGAGCAGTACTTC